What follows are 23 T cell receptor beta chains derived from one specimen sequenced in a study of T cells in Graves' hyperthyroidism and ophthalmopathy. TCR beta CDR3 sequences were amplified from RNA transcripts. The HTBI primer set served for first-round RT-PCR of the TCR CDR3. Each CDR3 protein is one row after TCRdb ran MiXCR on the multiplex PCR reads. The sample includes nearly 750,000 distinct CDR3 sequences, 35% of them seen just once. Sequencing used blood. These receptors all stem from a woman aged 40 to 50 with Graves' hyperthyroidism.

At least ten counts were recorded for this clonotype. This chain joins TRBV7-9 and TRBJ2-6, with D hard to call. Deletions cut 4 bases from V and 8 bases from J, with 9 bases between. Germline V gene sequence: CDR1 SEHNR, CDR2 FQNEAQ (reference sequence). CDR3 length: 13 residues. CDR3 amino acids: CASSSQVPNVLTF. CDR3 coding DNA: TGTGCCAGCAGCTCCCAAGTGCCCAACGTCCTGACTTTC.

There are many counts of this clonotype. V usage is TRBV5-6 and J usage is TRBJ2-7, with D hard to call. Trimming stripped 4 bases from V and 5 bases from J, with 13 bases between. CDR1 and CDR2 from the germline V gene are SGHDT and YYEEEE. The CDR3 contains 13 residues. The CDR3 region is CASSPSGRHEQYF. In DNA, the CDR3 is TGTGCCAGCAGCCCGTCGGGTCGACACGAGCAGTACTTC.

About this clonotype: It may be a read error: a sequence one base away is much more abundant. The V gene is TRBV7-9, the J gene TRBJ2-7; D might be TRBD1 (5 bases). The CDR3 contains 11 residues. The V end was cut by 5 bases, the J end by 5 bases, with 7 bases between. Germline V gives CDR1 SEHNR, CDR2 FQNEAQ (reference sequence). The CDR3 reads CASSPTDEQYF. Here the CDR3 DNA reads TGTGCCAGCAGCCCGACAGACGAGCAGTACTTC.

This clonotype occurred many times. CDR3 in amino acids: CSARVGNSNQPQHF. The CDR3 DNA sequence: TGCAGTGCTAGAGTGGGAAATAGCAATCAGCCCCAGCATTTT. The chain joins TRBV20-1 to TRBJ1-5; D call uncertain. Germline-derived CDR1 and CDR2 are DFQATT and SNEGSKA (reference sequence). Between the trimmed V and J ends, which lost 1 base and 0 bases, there was a span of 7 bases. This CDR3 spans 14 amino acids.

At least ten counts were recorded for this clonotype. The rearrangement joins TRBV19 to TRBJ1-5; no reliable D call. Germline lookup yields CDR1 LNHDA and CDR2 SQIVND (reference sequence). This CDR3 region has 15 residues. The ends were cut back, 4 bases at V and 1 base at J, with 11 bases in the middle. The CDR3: CASSSQLRSNQPQHF. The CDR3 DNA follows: TGTGCCAGTAGTAGCCAATTACGGAGCAATCAGCCCCAGCATTTT.

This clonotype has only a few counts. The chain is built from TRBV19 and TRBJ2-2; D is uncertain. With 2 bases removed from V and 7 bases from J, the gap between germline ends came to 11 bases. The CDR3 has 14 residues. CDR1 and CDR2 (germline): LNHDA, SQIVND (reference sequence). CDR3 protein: CASSISLGSGELFF. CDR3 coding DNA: TGTGCCAGTAGTATATCTCTCGGAAGCGGGGAGCTGTTTTTT.

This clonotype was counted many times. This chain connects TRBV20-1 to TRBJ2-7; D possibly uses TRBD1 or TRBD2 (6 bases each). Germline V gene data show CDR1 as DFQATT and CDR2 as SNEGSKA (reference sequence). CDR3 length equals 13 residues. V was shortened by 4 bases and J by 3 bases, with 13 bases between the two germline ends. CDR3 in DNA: TGCAGTGCTAAAGGGGGGACGCTCTACGAGCAGTACTTC. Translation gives CSAKGGTLYEQYF.

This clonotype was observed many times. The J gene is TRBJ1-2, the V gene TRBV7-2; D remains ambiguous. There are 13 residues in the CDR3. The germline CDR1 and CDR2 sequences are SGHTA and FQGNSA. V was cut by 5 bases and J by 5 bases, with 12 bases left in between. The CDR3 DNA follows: TGTGCCAGCAGCGAACAGAGCTCATATGGCTACACCTTC. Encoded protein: CASSEQSSYGYTF.

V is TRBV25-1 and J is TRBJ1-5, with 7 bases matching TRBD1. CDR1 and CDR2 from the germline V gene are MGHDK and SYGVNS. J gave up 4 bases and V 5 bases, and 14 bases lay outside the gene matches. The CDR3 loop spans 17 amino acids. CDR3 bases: TGTGCCAGCAGTTCCGTTTCGGGACAGTCGACGAATCAGCCCCAGCATTTT. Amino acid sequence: CASSSVSGQSTNQPQHF.

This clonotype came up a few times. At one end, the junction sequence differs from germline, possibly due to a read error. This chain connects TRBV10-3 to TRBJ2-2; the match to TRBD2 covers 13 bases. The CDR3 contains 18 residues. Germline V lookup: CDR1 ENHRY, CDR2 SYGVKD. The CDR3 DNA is TGTGCCAGCAGTTACCGGACTAGCGGGAGACAGGTCACCGGGGAGCTGTTTTTT. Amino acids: CASSYRTSGRQVTGELFF.

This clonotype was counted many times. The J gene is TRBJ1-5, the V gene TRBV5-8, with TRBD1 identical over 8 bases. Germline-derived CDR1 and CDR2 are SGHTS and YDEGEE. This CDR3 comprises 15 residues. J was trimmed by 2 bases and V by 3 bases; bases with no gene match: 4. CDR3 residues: CASSYDRGGNQPQHF. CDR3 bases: TGTGCCAGCAGCTATGACAGGGGTGGCAATCAGCCCCAGCATTTT.

CDR3: CASSPTVGVGEQYF. The CDR3 DNA follows: TGTGCCAGCAGTCCCACGGTGGGGGTGGGCGAGCAGTACTTC. The chain uses TRBV6-1 and TRBJ2-7; D is perhaps TRBD1 or TRBD2 (5 bases each). Germline-derived CDR1 and CDR2 are MNHNS and SASEGT. The CDR3 sequence is 14 residues long. With 5 bases removed from V and 6 bases from J, the gap between germline ends came to 17 bases.

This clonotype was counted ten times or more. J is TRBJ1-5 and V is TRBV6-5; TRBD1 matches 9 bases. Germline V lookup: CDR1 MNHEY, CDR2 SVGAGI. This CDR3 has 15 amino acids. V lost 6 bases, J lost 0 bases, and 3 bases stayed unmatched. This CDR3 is CASSRTGDSNQPQHF. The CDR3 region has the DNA TGTGCCAGCAGCAGGACAGGGGATAGCAATCAGCCCCAGCATTTT.

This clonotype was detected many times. CDR3 nucleotide sequence: TGTGCCACCAGTAGAGGAGGGGCCGCCTACGAGCAGTACTTC. It yields the protein CATSRGGAAYEQYF. The chain recombines TRBV24-1 with TRBJ2-7; possibly TRBD2 for D (6 bases). V lost 6 bases to trimming and J lost 2 bases, with 13 bases between them. CDR3 length equals 14 residues. Germline assignment: CDR1 KGHDR and CDR2 SFDVKD.

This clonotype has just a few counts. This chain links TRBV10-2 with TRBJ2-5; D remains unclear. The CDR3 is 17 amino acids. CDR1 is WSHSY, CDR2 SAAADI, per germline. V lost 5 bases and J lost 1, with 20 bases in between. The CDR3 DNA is TGCGCCAGCAGTACCCCCCCATATTTCCGCGCCCAAGAGACCCAGTACTTC. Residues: CASSTPPYFRAQETQYF.

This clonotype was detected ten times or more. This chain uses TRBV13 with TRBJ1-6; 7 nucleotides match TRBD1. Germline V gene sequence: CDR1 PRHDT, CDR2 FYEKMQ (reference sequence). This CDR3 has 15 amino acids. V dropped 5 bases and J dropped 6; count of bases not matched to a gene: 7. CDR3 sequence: CASSVQGWGNSPLHF. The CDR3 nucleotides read TGTGCCAGCAGCGTACAGGGGTGGGGTAATTCACCCCTCCACTTT.

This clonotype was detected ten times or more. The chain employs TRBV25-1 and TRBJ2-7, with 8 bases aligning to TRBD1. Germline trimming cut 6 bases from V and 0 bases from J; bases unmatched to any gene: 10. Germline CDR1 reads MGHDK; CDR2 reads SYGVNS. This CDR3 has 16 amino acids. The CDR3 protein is CASSLKGQASSYEQYF. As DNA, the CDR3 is TGTGCCAGCAGCTTAAAGGGACAGGCTAGCTCCTACGAGCAGTACTTC.

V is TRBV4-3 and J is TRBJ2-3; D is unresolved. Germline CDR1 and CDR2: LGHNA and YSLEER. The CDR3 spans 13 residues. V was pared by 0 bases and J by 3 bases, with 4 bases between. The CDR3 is CASSQELTDTQYF. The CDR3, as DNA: TGCGCCAGCAGCCAAGAACTAACAGATACGCAGTATTTT.

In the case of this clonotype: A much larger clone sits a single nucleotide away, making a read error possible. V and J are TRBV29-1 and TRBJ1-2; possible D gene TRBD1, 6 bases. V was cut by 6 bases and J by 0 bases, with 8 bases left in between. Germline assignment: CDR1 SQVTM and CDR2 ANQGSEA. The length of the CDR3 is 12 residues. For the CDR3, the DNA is TGCAGCGTCGGGACAACTAACTATGGCTACACCTTC. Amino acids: CSVGTTNYGYTF.

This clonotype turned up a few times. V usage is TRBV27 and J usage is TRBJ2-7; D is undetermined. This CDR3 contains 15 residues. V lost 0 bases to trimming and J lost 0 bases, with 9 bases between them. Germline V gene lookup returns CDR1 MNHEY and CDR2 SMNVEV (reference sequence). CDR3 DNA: TGTGCCAGCAGTTTATCGTTAGTAAGCTCCTACGAGCAGTACTTC. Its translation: CASSLSLVSSYEQYF.

The CDR3 DNA reads as TGTGCCAGCAGTACACTACGAAACCGGGCCACTGAAGCTTTCTTT. This translates into CASSTLRNRATEAFF. The V call is TRBV12-3 or TRBV12-4, the J call TRBJ1-1; D not certain. V was pared by 5 bases and J by 4 bases, with 17 bases between. This CDR3 has 15 residues.

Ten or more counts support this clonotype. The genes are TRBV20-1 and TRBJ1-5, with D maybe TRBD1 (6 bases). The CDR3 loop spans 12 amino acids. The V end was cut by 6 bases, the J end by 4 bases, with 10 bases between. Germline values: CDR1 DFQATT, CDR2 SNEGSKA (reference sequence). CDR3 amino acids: CSARQANQPQHF. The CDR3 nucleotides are TGCAGTGCGAGACAGGCGAATCAGCCCCAGCATTTT.

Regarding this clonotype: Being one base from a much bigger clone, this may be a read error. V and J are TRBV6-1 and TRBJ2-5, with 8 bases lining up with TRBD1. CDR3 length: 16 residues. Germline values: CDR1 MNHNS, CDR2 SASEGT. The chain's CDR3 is CASSAGQGRGQETPYF. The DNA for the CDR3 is TGTGCCAGCAGTGCTGGACAGGGAAGGGGCCAAGAGACCCCGTACTTC.